Included here is one T cell receptor beta chain sequence, with context. The authors ran a second PCR of about 7 to 12 cycles using a sample-barcoded 5' primer and a J-beta primer mix. Tagging of each cDNA molecule was performed by a template-switch adaptor with 12 random nucleotides. MiXCR, applied by TCRdb to the 5' RACE reads, yields one record per CDR3 protein. The table lists some 1.4 million distinct CDR3 sequences, around two fifths of them singletons. This sample stems from a study of blood T cells in healthy people across ages. A minimum of 6 million PBMCs was isolated per sample. V was shortened by 2 bases and J by 1 base, with 11 bases between the two germline ends. CDR3 length: 15 amino acids. CDR1 SGHTA and CDR2 FQGTGA come from the germline V gene.

The source material was blood. This TCR was recovered from a woman between 18 and 30 years old in good health. J is TRBJ2-5 and V is TRBV7-3; D is perhaps TRBD2 (6 bases). The CDR3 nucleotides are TGTGCCAGCAGCTTACTGGCGGAGGGCCAAGAGACCCAGTACTTC. Its translation is CASSLLAEGQETQYF.